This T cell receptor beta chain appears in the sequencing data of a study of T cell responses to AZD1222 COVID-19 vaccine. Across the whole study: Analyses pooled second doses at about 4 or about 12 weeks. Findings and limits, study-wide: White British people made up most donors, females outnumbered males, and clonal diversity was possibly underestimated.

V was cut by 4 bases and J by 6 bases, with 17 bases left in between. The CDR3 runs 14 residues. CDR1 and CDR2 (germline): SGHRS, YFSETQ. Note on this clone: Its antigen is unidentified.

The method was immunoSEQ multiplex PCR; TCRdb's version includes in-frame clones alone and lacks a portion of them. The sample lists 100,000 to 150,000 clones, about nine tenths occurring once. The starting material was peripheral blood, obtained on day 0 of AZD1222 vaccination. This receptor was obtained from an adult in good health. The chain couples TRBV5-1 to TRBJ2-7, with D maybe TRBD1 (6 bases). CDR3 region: CASSVGTRDSEQYF. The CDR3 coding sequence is TGCGCCAGCAGCGTTGGGACAAGAGATAGCGAGCAGTACTTC.